This T cell receptor beta chain was retrieved from a study of shared T cell receptors in the human thymus. V lost 8 bases and J 5 bases, leaving 31 bases between the germline ends. Germline V gene sequence: CDR1 MNHEY, CDR2 SMNVEV (reference sequence). The CDR3 is made up of 18 amino acids. TCRdb's copy holds only in-frame clones and misses some; the assay was immunoSEQ multiplex PCR. The sample contains roughly 410,000 clones, approximately 95% of which appear only once. The J gene is TRBJ2-7, the V gene TRBV27; D may be TRBD1 (6 bases). This TCR was recovered from a human donor. Sequencing was carried out using thymocytes. CDR3 region: CASCMKLKTHTGIHEQYF. The CDR3 DNA reads TGTGCCAGCTGTATGAAGCTGAAGACCCACACAGGGATCCACGAGCAGTACTTC.